The rows below give T cell receptor beta chains drawn from one sample of a study of T-cell reconstitution after alpha-beta-depleted transplantation in children. MiXCR was run by TCRdb on the PCR reads, yielding one entry per CDR3 protein. This table holds about 120,000 distinct CDR3 sequences, more than 20% found once. The sample here was PBMCs, mostly from graft donor cells, taken 180 days after TCRalphabeta/CD19-depleted stem cell transplant. Source of these receptors: a male patient aged 2 to 9 who had a stem cell transplant for chronic granulomatous disease, so the T cells may come from the graft donor. Both conserved end residues are part of each CDR3. D genes are given only for firm matches. Rows may omit the clone size; those that give it use once, few, many or a size class.

d_gene	abundance	j_gene	v_gene	CDR3aa	CDR3nt
TRBD1	few	TRBJ1-6	TRBV15	CATKKGDRRNSPLHF	TGTGCCACTAAAAAAGGGGACAGGAGAAATTCACCCCTCCACTTT
TRBD2	many	TRBJ2-3	TRBV29-1	CSVGTASGGTDTQYF	TGCAGCGTAGGAACAGCTAGCGGGGGAACAGATACGCAGTATTTT
TRBD1	few	TRBJ2-2	TRBV5-1	CASSRMGQGSTGELFF	TGCGCCAGCAGCCGGATGGGACAGGGGAGCACCGGGGAGCTGTTTTTT
NA	NA	TRBJ2-7	TRBV29-1	CSVEGQVWPYEQYF	TGCAGCGTTGAAGGACAGGTCTGGCCCTACGAGCAGTACTTC
TRBD1	NA	TRBJ1-1	TRBV12-3/TRBV12-4	CASRRTGRDTEAFF	TGTGCCAGCAGGCGGACAGGGAGGGACACTGAAGCTTTCTTT
TRBD2	NA	TRBJ2-3	TRBV6-5	CASSYALAGGPDTQYF	TGTGCCAGCAGTTACGCATTAGCGGGGGGGCCAGATACGCAGTATTTT
NA	many	TRBJ2-7	TRBV20-1	CSARPGSSYEQYF	TGCAGTGCCCGCCCGGGCAGCTCGTACGAGCAGTACTTC
NA	many	TRBJ2-3	TRBV7-8	CASSPKRIQTDTQYF	TGTGCCAGCAGCCCAAAGCGGATCCAAACAGATACGCAGTATTTT
TRBD1	NA	TRBJ2-2	TRBV11-2	CASSSLQGATGELFF	TGTGCCAGCAGCTCCTTACAGGGGGCAACCGGGGAGCTGTTTTTT
NA	NA	TRBJ2-4	TRBV29-1	CSVHGRSPENIQYF	TGCAGCGTCCATGGACGATCACCAGAAAACATTCAGTACTTC
NA	NA	TRBJ2-3	TRBV6-5	CASSHEGTDTQYF	TGTGCCAGCAGTCACGAGGGTACCGATACGCAGTATTTT
NA	NA	TRBJ2-2	TRBV7-2	CASSPWGNTGELFF	TGTGCCAGCAGCCCGTGGGGTAACACCGGGGAGCTGTTTTTT
TRBD1	few	TRBJ1-6	TRBV10-3	CAIRTGLSSPLHF	TGTGCCATCAGGACAGGGTTAAGTTCACCCCTCCACTTT
TRBD1	NA	TRBJ2-2	TRBV2	CASRAGTANTGELFF	TGTGCCAGCAGAGCCGGGACAGCGAACACCGGGGAGCTGTTTTTT
TRBD2	NA	TRBJ2-1	TRBV5-6	CASSFSGGPYNEQFF	TGTGCCAGCAGCTTCTCGGGAGGGCCATACAATGAGCAGTTCTTC
TRBD2	many	TRBJ2-1	TRBV7-9	CASSLVSSGMVEQFF	TGTGCCAGCAGCTTAGTGTCTAGCGGGATGGTTGAGCAGTTCTTC
NA	many	TRBJ1-2	TRBV7-2	CASSLEVWGYTF	TGTGCCAGCAGCTTAGAGGTCTGGGGCTACACCTTC
TRBD1	few	TRBJ1-1	TRBV6-5	CASSYGTGGGDTEAFF	TGTGCCAGCAGTTATGGGACAGGTGGGGGGGACACTGAAGCTTTCTTT
TRBD1	many	TRBJ2-2	TRBV20-1	CSGLTGAGGELFF	TGCAGTGGATTAACAGGGGCCGGGGGGGAGCTGTTTTTT
NA	NA	TRBJ2-5	TRBV6-2/TRBV6-3	CASSYKGETQYF	TGTGCCAGCAGTTACAAGGGAGAGACCCAGTACTTC
TRBD1	many	TRBJ2-7	TRBV20-1	CSARVGVDRAVHEQYF	TGCAGTGCTAGAGTCGGGGTAGACAGGGCGGTCCACGAGCAGTACTTC
TRBD2	few	TRBJ2-3	TRBV12-3/TRBV12-4	CASRTSGGRTDTQYF	TGTGCCAGCAGAACTTCGGGGGGACGCACAGATACGCAGTATTTT
TRBD2	NA	TRBJ2-1	TRBV4-2	CASSQEEAGVVNEQFF	TGTGCCAGCAGCCAAGAGGAGGCGGGGGTCGTCAATGAGCAGTTCTTC
NA	NA	TRBJ2-1	TRBV7-2	CASILDVYNEQFF	TGTGCCAGCATCCTGGACGTTTACAATGAGCAGTTCTTC
NA	few	TRBJ1-5	TRBV20-1	CSATYKNQVNQPQHF	TGCAGTGCCACATATAAGAACCAGGTGAATCAGCCCCAGCATTTT
TRBD2	many	TRBJ2-1	TRBV15	CATSLGGRLYNEQFF	TGTGCCACCAGCTTAGGCGGGAGACTCTACAATGAGCAGTTCTTC
NA	NA	TRBJ2-5	TRBV12-3/TRBV12-4	CASSLGSVIPIQETQYF	TGTGCCAGCAGTTTAGGGTCAGTTATTCCGATTCAAGAGACCCAGTACTTC
NA	NA	TRBJ1-2	TRBV4-3	CASSQDVPDIFNYGYTF	TGCGCCAGCAGCCAAGATGTGCCCGACATTTTTAACTATGGCTACACCTTC
NA	NA	TRBJ2-1	TRBV3-1	CASFSYNEQFF	TGTGCCAGCTTTTCCTACAATGAGCAGTTCTTC
NA	many	TRBJ1-2	TRBV7-8	CASFALDSDYGYTF	TGTGCCAGCTTCGCCTTAGACTCAGATTATGGCTACACCTTC
NA	NA	TRBJ1-1	TRBV20-1	CSARDYGSWTEAFF	TGCAGTGCTAGAGATTACGGCTCATGGACTGAAGCTTTCTTT
NA	many	TRBJ2-3	TRBV5-1	CASSFSTGLLTDTQYF	TGCGCCAGCAGCTTTTCAACGGGGCTCCTCACAGATACGCAGTATTTT
NA	many	TRBJ2-6	TRBV5-1	CASSLTGPGANVLTF	TGCGCCAGCAGCTTGACAGGGCCTGGGGCCAACGTCCTGACTTTC
NA	many	TRBJ1-2	TRBV11-2	CASSSPVGSSNYGYTF	TGTGCCAGCAGCTCCCCAGTGGGTTCAAGCAACTATGGCTACACCTTC
TRBD1	NA	TRBJ2-5	TRBV15	CATSRETGTGSWTQYF	TGTGCCACCAGCAGAGAGACCGGGACAGGGTCTTGGACCCAGTACTTC
NA	few	TRBJ1-1	TRBV20-1	CSARVRERGSIAEAFF	TGCAGTGCTAGAGTAAGGGAGCGGGGCTCGATCGCTGAAGCTTTCTTT
TRBD1	many	TRBJ2-5	TRBV20-1	CSATTDREQETQYF	TGCAGTGCTACTACGGACAGGGAACAAGAGACCCAGTACTTC
TRBD2	NA	TRBJ2-1	TRBV5-1	CASSFLAGDNEQFF	TGCGCCAGCAGCTTTCTAGCGGGAGACAATGAGCAGTTCTTC
NA	NA	TRBJ2-3	TRBV12-3/TRBV12-4	CASSNTLRTDTQYF	TGTGCCAGCAGTAATACACTCCGCACAGATACGCAGTATTTT
NA	NA	TRBJ2-5	TRBV7-6	CASSLRRVNQETQYF	TGTGCCAGCAGCTTAAGGCGCGTCAACCAAGAGACCCAGTACTTC
NA	NA	TRBJ2-5	TRBV10-3	CAIREAVQETQYF	TGTGCCATCAGAGAAGCAGTTCAAGAGACCCAGTACTTC
NA	many	TRBJ2-4	TRBV10-1	CASSTGAKNIQYF	TGCGCCAGCAGTACAGGGGCCAAAAACATTCAGTACTTC
NA	NA	TRBJ2-7	TRBV19	CATRQVGVYEQYF	TGTGCCACCAGACAGGTGGGAGTCTACGAGCAGTACTTC